This paragraph reports one T cell receptor (beta chain). Its antigen remains unknown. These data are taken from a study of vaccination effects on CD4 cells after COVID-19. ViraFEST assay sequencing came after antigen-specific CD4+ T cells were expanded with viral peptide pools. A roughly 10-day culture period preceded the isolation of CD4+ T cells. Vaccine recipients, nucleocapsid antibody negative, had no prior SARS-CoV-2 infection. Every well got around 2 million PBMC, which were grown with about 9.2 IU/ml IL-2 and roughly 10 ug/ml peptides. Findings and caveats of the study: No early post-infection timepoints were available in the study, which also included few convalescent patients. By a late point after vaccination, infection- and vaccine-induced clones had shrunk markedly through clonal contraction.

TCRdb's copy holds only in-frame clones and misses some; the assay was immunoSEQ multiplex PCR. The sample has approximately 23,000 clones, 68% seen once. The germline CDR1 and CDR2 sequences are MGHRA and YSYEKL. This CDR3 is 18 amino acids long. V lost 1 base and J lost 2; bases outside the gene matches: 5. The sequence derives from a human donor who received a COVID-19 vaccine. The sample here was CD4+ T cells from PBMCs cultured with HCoV-NL63 spike peptides, taken before COVID-19 vaccination. V usage is TRBV4-1 and J usage is TRBJ2-3; 14 bases are shared with TRBD2. The CDR3 spells CASSQGGTSGGLTDTQYF. The CDR3 DNA is TGCGCCAGCAGCCAAGGAGGGACTAGCGGGGGCCTCACAGATACGCAGTATTTT.